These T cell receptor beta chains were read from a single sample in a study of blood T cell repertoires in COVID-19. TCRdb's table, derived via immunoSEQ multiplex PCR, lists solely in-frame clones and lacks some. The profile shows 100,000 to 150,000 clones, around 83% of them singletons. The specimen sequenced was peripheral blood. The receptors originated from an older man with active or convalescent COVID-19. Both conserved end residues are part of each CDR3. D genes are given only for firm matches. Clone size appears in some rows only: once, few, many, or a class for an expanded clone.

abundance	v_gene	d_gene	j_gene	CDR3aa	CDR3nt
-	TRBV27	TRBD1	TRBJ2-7	CASSREPGGLYEQYF	TGTGCCAGCAGCCGAGAGCCAGGGGGTTTATACGAGCAGTACTTC
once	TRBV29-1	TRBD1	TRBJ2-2	CSIQGQTNTGELFF	TGCAGCATCCAGGGACAGACGAACACCGGGGAGCTGTTTTTT
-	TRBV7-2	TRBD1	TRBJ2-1	CASSRLGQGAPNEQFF	TGTGCCAGCAGCAGACTGGGACAGGGGGCGCCTAATGAGCAGTTCTTC
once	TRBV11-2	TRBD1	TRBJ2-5	CASSSGTGEATQYF	TGTGCCAGCAGCTCGGGGACAGGGGAGGCGACCCAGTACTTC
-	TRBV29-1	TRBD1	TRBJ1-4	CSGQGGDEKLFF	TGCAGCGGACAGGGTGGCGATGAAAAACTGTTTTTT
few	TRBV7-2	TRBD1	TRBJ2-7	CASSLDGTGTFEQYF	TGTGCCAGCAGCTTAGATGGGACAGGGACTTTCGAGCAGTACTTC
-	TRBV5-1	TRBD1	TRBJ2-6	CASSWEGTASGGANVLTF	TGCGCCAGCAGCTGGGAAGGGACAGCGTCAGGTGGGGCCAACGTCCTGACTTTC
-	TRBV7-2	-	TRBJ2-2	CASSYRGASTGELFF	TGTGCCAGCAGCTACCGCGGGGCCTCCACCGGGGAGCTGTTTTTT
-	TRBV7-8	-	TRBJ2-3	CASSLGGRGSQYF	TGTGCCAGCAGCTTAGGAGGACGGGGGTCGCAGTATTTT
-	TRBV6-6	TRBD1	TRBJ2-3	CASSPTGVKVGTDTQYF	TGTGCCAGCAGTCCGACAGGGGTTAAAGTGGGCACAGATACGCAGTATTTT
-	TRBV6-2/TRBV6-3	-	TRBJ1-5	CASSYSTGGPQHF	TGTGCCAGCAGTTACTCGACCGGAGGGCCCCAGCATTTT
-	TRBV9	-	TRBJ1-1	CASSEIGGGPTEAFF	TGTGCCAGCAGCGAAATAGGGGGGGGCCCCACTGAAGCTTTCTTT
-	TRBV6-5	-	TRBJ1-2	CASSYSPNYGYTF	TGTGCCAGCAGTTACAGCCCTAACTATGGCTACACCTTC
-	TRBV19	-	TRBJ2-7	CASSISSSSYEQYF	TGTGCCAGTAGTATTAGCTCGAGCTCCTACGAGCAGTACTTC
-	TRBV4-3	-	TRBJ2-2	CASSQEIHRAGELFF	TGCGCCAGCAGCCAAGAAATACACCGGGCCGGGGAGCTGTTTTTT
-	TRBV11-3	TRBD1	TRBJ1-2	CASSLGRRQGNYGYTF	TGTGCCAGCAGCTTAGGCCGAAGACAGGGCAACTATGGCTACACCTTC
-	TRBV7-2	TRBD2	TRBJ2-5	CASSLASGGGEKTQYF	TGTGCCAGCAGCTTAGCTAGCGGGGGGGGTGAGAAGACCCAGTACTTC
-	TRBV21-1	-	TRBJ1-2	CASTLGGTGEGYTF	TGTGCCAGCACCCTGGGCGGGACAGGGGAGGGCTACACCTTC
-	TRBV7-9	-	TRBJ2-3	CATHRVLSTDTQYF	TGTGCCACCCACAGGGTACTAAGCACAGATACGCAGTATTTT
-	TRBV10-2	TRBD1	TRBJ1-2	CASSLGTEITNYGYTF	TGCGCCAGCAGTCTAGGGACAGAAATTACTAACTATGGCTACACCTTC
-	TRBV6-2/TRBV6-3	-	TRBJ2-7	CASSYSASQGKFSYEQYF	TGTGCCAGCAGTTACTCGGCTTCCCAGGGAAAATTCTCCTACGAGCAGTACTTC
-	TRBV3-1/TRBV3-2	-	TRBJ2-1	CASSRRELATGEQFF	TGTGCCAGCAGCCGACGGGAGTTAGCTACGGGTGAGCAGTTCTTC
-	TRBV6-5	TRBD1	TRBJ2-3	CASGARGPDTQYF	TGTGCCAGCGGGGCGAGGGGGCCAGATACGCAGTATTTT
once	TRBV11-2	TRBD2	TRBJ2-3	CASSPPRRSGATDTQYF	TGTGCCAGCAGCCCCCCGAGACGGAGCGGGGCCACAGATACGCAGTATTTT
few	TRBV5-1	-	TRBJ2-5	CASSFSGEETQYF	TGCGCCAGCAGCTTTTCAGGGGAAGAGACCCAGTACTTC
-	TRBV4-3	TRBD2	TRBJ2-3	CASSQASGGYTDTQYF	TGCGCCAGCAGCCAGGCTAGCGGGGGGTACACAGATACGCAGTATTTT
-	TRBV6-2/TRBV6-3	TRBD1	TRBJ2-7	CASSYGTGAYEQYF	TGTGCCAGCAGTTATGGGACAGGGGCCTACGAGCAGTACTTC
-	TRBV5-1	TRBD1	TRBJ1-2	CASSSRDRDYGYTF	TGCGCCAGCAGCTCCCGGGACAGGGACTATGGCTACACCTTC
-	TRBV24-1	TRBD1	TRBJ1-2	CATAGPTGTGSYGYTF	TGTGCCACCGCAGGACCCACCGGGACAGGGTCCTATGGCTACACCTTC
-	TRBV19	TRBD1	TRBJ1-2	CASSISTGYGYTF	TGTGCCAGTAGTATTTCGACAGGGTATGGCTACACCTTC
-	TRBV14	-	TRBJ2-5	CASSPKEAYQETQYF	TGTGCCAGCAGTCCTAAGGAGGCGTACCAAGAGACCCAGTACTTC
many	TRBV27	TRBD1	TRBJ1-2	CASSSTGGNGYTF	TGTGCCAGCAGTTCAACAGGGGGGAATGGCTACACCTTC
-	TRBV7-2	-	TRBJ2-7	CASSLAAPYEQYF	TGTGCCAGCAGCTTAGCAGCCCCCTACGAGCAGTACTTC
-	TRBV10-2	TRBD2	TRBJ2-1	CASNPGLTNWQFF	TGCGCCAGCAATCCGGGACTAACAAATTGGCAGTTCTTC
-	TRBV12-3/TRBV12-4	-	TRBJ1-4	CASSSHAGPKLFF	TGTGCCAGCAGCTCCCACGCGGGGCCAAAACTGTTTTTT
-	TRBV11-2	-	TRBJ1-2	CASRPSPDRGYTF	TGTGCCAGCAGGCCCTCCCCCGATCGGGGCTACACCTTC
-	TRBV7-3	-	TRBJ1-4	CASSPRVRQLFF	TGTGCCAGCAGCCCCCGGGTCCGGCAACTGTTTTTT
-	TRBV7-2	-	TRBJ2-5	CASSASRVFGETQYF	TGTGCCAGCAGCGCATCCAGGGTTTTTGGAGAGACCCAGTACTTC
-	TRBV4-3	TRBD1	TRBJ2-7	CASSQDNLGGAPYEQYF	TGCGCCAGCAGCCAAGATAACTTAGGGGGCGCGCCCTACGAGCAGTACTTC
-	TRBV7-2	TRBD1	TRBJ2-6	CASSLFGQGHPSGANVLTF	TGTGCCAGCAGCTTATTCGGACAGGGGCATCCCTCTGGGGCCAACGTCCTGACTTTC
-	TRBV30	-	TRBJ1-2	CAWSQSPNYGYTF	TGTGCCTGGAGCCAGTCACCTAACTATGGCTACACCTTC
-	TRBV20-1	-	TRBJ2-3	CSANIPDTQYF	TGCAGTGCTAACATACCAGATACGCAGTATTTT
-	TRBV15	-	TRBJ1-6	CATSGNSYNSPLHF	TGTGCCACCTCAGGGAACTCCTATAATTCACCCCTCCACTTT
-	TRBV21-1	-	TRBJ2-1	CASSQTGGPVYNEQFF	TGTGCCAGCAGCCAGACAGGGGGGCCAGTCTACAATGAGCAGTTCTTC
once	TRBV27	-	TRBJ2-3	CASSSGADTQYF	TGTGCCAGCAGCTCGGGGGCAGATACGCAGTATTTT
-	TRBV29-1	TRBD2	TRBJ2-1	CSVDPSVAGVGNEQFF	TGCAGCGTTGATCCTTCCGTAGCGGGGGTAGGGAATGAGCAGTTCTTC
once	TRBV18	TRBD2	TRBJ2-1	CASSPPSGGNYNEQFF	TGTGCCAGCTCACCACCTAGCGGGGGTAACTACAATGAGCAGTTCTTC
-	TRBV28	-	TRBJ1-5	CASSLFNNQPQHF	TGTGCCAGCAGTTTGTTCAACAATCAGCCCCAGCATTTT
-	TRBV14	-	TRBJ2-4	CASSQEGALAGKNIQYF	TGTGCCAGCAGCCAAGAGGGAGCTCTAGCCGGCAAAAACATTCAGTACTTC
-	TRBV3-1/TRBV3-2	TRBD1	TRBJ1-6	CASSQGGAQGYSPLHF	TGTGCCAGCAGCCAAGGAGGGGCACAGGGGTATTCACCCCTCCACTTT
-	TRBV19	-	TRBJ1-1	CASSIPPSNTEAFF	TGTGCCAGTAGTATCCCCCCATCGAACACTGAAGCTTTCTTT
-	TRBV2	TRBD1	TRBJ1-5	CASSLLTGDQPQHF	TGTGCCAGCAGCCTCCTCACAGGGGATCAGCCCCAGCATTTT